The 12 T cell receptor beta chains reported below all come from one sample, sequenced in a study of shared clonotypes between healthy human individuals. Generated by immunoSEQ multiplex PCR, the TCRdb table keeps only in-frame clones and is missing some. The table shows about 1.5 million clones, with 95% to 99% occurring only once. The sample consisted of naive CD4+ T cells sorted from blood. The subset is: CD45RA+ positively selected. Every receptor here comes from a young man in good health.

V is TRBV7-2 and J is TRBJ2-3; 15 bases line up with TRBD2. Germline V gives CDR1 SGHTA, CDR2 FQGNSA. This CDR3 comprises 17 residues. J gave up 8 bases and V 4 bases, and 10 bases lay outside the gene matches. CDR3 in DNA: TGTGCCAGCAGCTCCCGGACTAGCGGGAGGGGTGCGACTACGCAGTATTTT. Amino acid sequence: CASSSRTSGRGATTQYF.

CDR3 coding DNA: TGTGCCATCAGTGAAGCAACGGCCCAGTACTTC. Residues: CAISEATAQYF. This sequence joins TRBV10-3 and TRBJ2-5; no firm D call. The CDR3 has 11 amino acids. Germline CDR1 is ENHRY and CDR2 is SYGVKD. Trimming left V 3 bases short and J 9 bases short, with 8 bases between.

Details on this clone: Within the sample, other DNA sequences also encode this same CDR3. The rearrangement links TRBV28 to TRBJ1-3; D uncertain. The V gene lost 1 base and the J gene lost 1 base, with 5 bases spanning the gap. CDR1 is MDHEN and CDR2 is SYDVKM in the germline V gene. CDR3 size: 14 residues. In DNA form, the CDR3 reads TGTGCCAGCAGTTTATCCCTATCTGGAAACACCATATATTTT. Residues: CASSLSLSGNTIYF.

This clone has just one count. The rearrangement joins TRBV7-9 to TRBJ2-7; the D gene is possibly TRBD1 (5 bases). The V end was cut by 10 bases, the J end by 0 bases, with 13 bases between. Germline V gives CDR1 SEHNR, CDR2 FQNEAQ (reference sequence). The CDR3 totals 13 residues. CDR3 sequence (DNA): TGTGCCACCGACAGTCCGAGCTCCTACGAGCAGTACTTC. Amino acid sequence: CATDSPSSYEQYF.

The chain couples TRBV7-9 to TRBJ2-3; 10 bases are a match to TRBD1. This CDR3 comprises 15 residues. The trim removed 6 bases at V and 4 bases at J, leaving 7 bases unmatched. The germline CDR1 and CDR2 sequences are SEHNR and FQNEAQ (reference sequence). CDR3 coding DNA: TGTGCCAGCAGTCCCGGGACAGGGGCGGCAGATACGCAGTATTTT. Translation gives CASSPGTGAADTQYF.

V gene TRBV6-5 combines with J gene TRBJ1-3, with 10 positions matching TRBD1. With V trimmed by 4 bases and J by 4 bases, 7 bases remained unmatched. The length of the CDR3 is 16 residues. Germline values: CDR1 MNHEY, CDR2 SVGAGI. Here the CDR3 DNA reads TGTGCCAGCAGTTTAACCGGGACAGGGGCCGGAAACACCATATATTTT. This sequence encodes CASSLTGTGAGNTIYF.

This clone is a singleton in its sample. Additional DNA sequences in this sample encode the identical CDR3. In nucleotides, the CDR3 is TGCAGTGCTAGAGATCGCGAGACCCAGTACTTC. Translation gives CSARDRETQYF. V is TRBV20-1 and J is TRBJ2-5, with D hard to call. Germline V gene lookup returns CDR1 DFQATT and CDR2 SNEGSKA (reference sequence). V lost 0 bases, J lost 5 bases, and 4 bases lay in between. The CDR3 has 11 residues.

In regard to this clone: An end of the junction does not agree with germline; a read error may underlie this. The genes are TRBV5-5 and TRBJ2-7; TRBD1 matches at 8 bases. This CDR3 region has 13 residues. CDR1 SGHKS and CDR2 YYEKEE come from the germline V gene (reference sequence). CDR3 amino acids: CASSRSGQGRWDF. The CDR3 region has the DNA TGTGCCAGCAGCCGAAGCGGACAGGGAAGATGGGACTTC.

The chain couples TRBV4-3 to TRBJ2-5; 10 nucleotides agree with TRBD1. The CDR3 runs to 19 residues. Germline loops: CDR1 LGHNA, CDR2 YSLEER. V was clipped by 3 bases and J by 1 base; unmatched bases: 14. Written as DNA, the CDR3 is TGCGCCAGCAGCCAGGACACCGGGACAGGGGTCTCCTCCCAAGAGACCCAGTACTTC. Protein product: CASSQDTGTGVSSQETQYF.

Details on this clone: This sample includes further DNA sequences coding for the same CDR3. This chain connects TRBV7-3 to TRBJ2-1; possibly TRBD2 for D (5 bases). The CDR3 length is 13 residues. The V gene lost 5 bases and the J gene lost 4 bases, with 9 bases spanning the gap. In germline, CDR1 is SGHTA, CDR2 FQGTGA. The CDR3 protein is CASSTGSYNEQFF. In DNA, the CDR3 is TGTGCCAGCAGCACGGGATCATACAATGAGCAGTTCTTC.

The gene calls are TRBV10-3 and TRBJ1-5; D unclear. CDR3 length: 15 amino acids. V was pared by 3 bases and J by 3 bases, with 12 bases between. Germline values: CDR1 ENHRY, CDR2 SYGVKD. The CDR3 DNA follows: TGTGCCATCAGTGACCTCGAAGGCCCCAATCAGCCCCAGCATTTT. Its protein product is CAISDLEGPNQPQHF.

In nucleotides, the CDR3 is TGTGCCAGCAGTGCTATACGGGCTACCTACAATGAGCAGTTCTTC. Amino acids: CASSAIRATYNEQFF. V and J are TRBV2 and TRBJ2-1, with D unresolved. Deletions cut 4 bases from V and 2 bases from J, with 12 bases between. The CDR3 consists of 15 residues. Germline CDR1 SNHLY, CDR2 FYNNEI.